The 28 T cell receptor beta chains presented below share a single source sample, sequenced in a study of OX40 agonist ivuxolimab in advanced cancers. The protocol was immunoSEQ multiplex PCR, while the TCRdb copy is restricted to in-frame clones and leaves out a portion. The sample carries tens of thousands of clones, around nine tenths recorded once. The specimen comprised CD4+ or CD8+ T cells sorted from blood, sampled in a trial of the OX40 agonist ivuxolimab. These receptors came from an adult with an advanced solid tumor such as melanoma, head and neck, liver or kidney cancer.

V usage is TRBV7-9 and J usage is TRBJ2-3; 9 bases line up with TRBD2. The CDR3 length is 16 residues. V lost 4 bases and J lost 0; bases outside the gene matches: 5. Per germline, CDR1 SEHNR and CDR2 FQNEAQ (reference sequence). This chain's CDR3 is CASSSLAGESTDTQYF. CDR3 nucleotides: TGTGCCAGCAGCTCGTTAGCGGGGGAAAGCACAGATACGCAGTATTTT.

This sequence joins TRBV18 and TRBJ2-2, with a weak D call TRBD1 (6 bases). The CDR3 runs to 14 residues. Trimming removed 3 bases at V and 6 bases at J, with 11 bases between. Germline lookup yields CDR1 KGHSH and CDR2 LQKENI. CDR3 DNA sequence: TGTGCCAGCTCACCGACCGGACAGTCCGGGGAGCTGTTTTTT. Translation: CASSPTGQSGELFF.

The CDR3 here is CASSDSTTSGGIRDTQYF. DNA of the CDR3: TGTGCCAGCAGTGATTCGACGACTAGCGGGGGGATCCGGGATACGCAGTATTTT. V gene TRBV2 combines with J gene TRBJ2-3, with 13 bases lining up with TRBD2. The germline gives CDR1 SNHLY, CDR2 FYNNEI. Losses at the gene ends were 3 bases for V and 6 bases for J; bases not matched to a gene: 12. The CDR3 is made up of 18 amino acids.

The V and J genes are TRBV6-6 and TRBJ1-4, with TRBD1 as a possible D gene (5 bases). The germline V gene has CDR1 MNHNY and CDR2 SVGAGI (reference sequence). This CDR3 region has 14 residues. Trimming pared 5 bases from V and 4 bases from J, leaving 11 bases between. This chain's CDR3 is CASSPGGSNEKLFF. CDR3 coding DNA: TGTGCCAGCAGTCCTGGGGGGAGTAATGAAAAACTGTTTTTT.

This chain uses TRBV7-2 with TRBJ2-5; the match to TRBD2 covers 12 bases. With V trimmed by 4 bases and J by 5 bases, 5 bases remained unmatched. Looked up from germline, CDR1 is SGHTA and CDR2 is FQGNSA. The CDR3 runs 15 residues. The CDR3 spells CASSSLAGGRETQYF. CDR3 DNA: TGTGCCAGCAGCTCCCTAGCGGGGGGGCGGGAGACCCAGTACTTC.

This chain connects TRBV7-2 to TRBJ2-1, with D possibly matching TRBD2 (5 bases). V was pared by 1 base and J by 2 bases, with 12 bases between. This CDR3 is built from 16 residues. Germline V CDR1 and CDR2: SGHTA, FQGNSA. The CDR3 coding sequence is TGTGCCAGCAGCTTAGGGGTTGGAGGAACCTACAATGAGCAGTTCTTC. Its protein product is CASSLGVGGTYNEQFF. The full variable domain, rest sourced from reference TRBV7-2 and TRBJ2-1, is GAGVSQSPSNKVTEKGKDVELRCDPISGHTALYWYRQSLGQGLEFLIYFQGNSAPDKSGLPSDRFSAERTGGSVSTLTIQRTQQEDSAVYLCASSLGVGGTYNEQFFGPGTRLTVL.

The chain employs TRBV5-4 and TRBJ1-4; D is unresolved. There are 13 residues in the CDR3. Per germline, CDR1 SGHNT and CDR2 YYREEE (reference sequence). V lost 1 base and J 3 bases, leaving 4 bases between the germline ends. CDR3 region: CASSLTANEKLFF. The CDR3 DNA follows: TGTGCCAGCAGCTTGACAGCTAATGAAAAACTGTTTTTT.

V is TRBV27 and J is TRBJ1-4, with D tentatively TRBD1 (5 bases). The CDR3 is 19 residues long. Per the germline V gene, CDR1 is MNHEY and CDR2 is SMNVEV (reference sequence). Trimming removed 4 bases at V and 0 bases at J, with 21 bases between. The CDR3 sequence is CASSSIPVSGGSTNEKLFF. The CDR3 bases are TGTGCCAGCAGTTCTATTCCGGTGTCGGGGGGGTCAACTAATGAAAAACTGTTTTTT.

The rearrangement joins TRBV5-1 to TRBJ2-7; D unresolved. Trimming cost V 4 bases and J 7 bases, with 18 bases left between them. The length of the CDR3 is 14 residues. Germline CDR1 is SGHRS and CDR2 is YFSETQ. The CDR3 bases are TGCGCCAGCAGCCCCCTTGACGCTGCCCGGGAGCAGTACTTC. Protein: CASSPLDAAREQYF.

This clone was picked up one time. V gene TRBV4-2 combines with J gene TRBJ1-1; possible D gene TRBD1, 5 bases. This CDR3 has 16 amino acids. CDR1 is LGHNA and CDR2 is YNFKEQ in the germline V gene. Trimming stripped 0 bases from V and 0 bases from J, with 11 bases between. The CDR3 nucleotides read TGTGCCAGCAGCCAAGATCGGGGGAGCATGAACACTGAAGCTTTCTTT. Protein: CASSQDRGSMNTEAFF.

The chain carries TRBV13 and TRBJ2-5; tentative D call: TRBD2 (5 bases). Germline loops: CDR1 PRHDT, CDR2 FYEKMQ (reference sequence). The CDR3 has 13 residues. The V and J ends lost 8 bases and 7 bases respectively, with 17 bases between them. CDR3 DNA sequence: TGTGCCAGCTGCCAAGGGAGCCCGTGGACCCAGTACTTC. Protein: CASCQGSPWTQYF.

CDR3: CASSPEGDRNTGELFF. The CDR3 coding sequence is TGTGCCAGCTCACCAGAAGGGGATCGGAACACCGGGGAGCTGTTTTTT. This sequence joins TRBV18 and TRBJ2-2; maybe TRBD1 (5 bases). Per the germline V gene, CDR1 is KGHSH and CDR2 is LQKENI. V shed 2 bases and J shed 1 base, with 11 bases lying between them. The CDR3 is made up of 16 amino acids.

On this clone itself: The sample carries other DNA sequences with the same CDR3. In DNA form, the CDR3 reads TGTGCCACCACTCCCCGGGACACACCCTACAATGAGCAGTTCTTC. This translates into CATTPRDTPYNEQFF. J is TRBJ2-1 and V is TRBV7-9; a weak D match, TRBD1 (6 bases). This CDR3 contains 15 residues. The ends were cut back, 10 bases at V and 2 bases at J, with 18 bases in the middle. CDR1 and CDR2 from the germline V gene are SEHNR and FQNEAQ (reference sequence).

The V call is TRBV2, the J call TRBJ2-2; a possible D gene is TRBD1 (8 bases). The V gene's germline CDR1 is SNHLY and CDR2 FYNNEI. The V end was cut by 7 bases, the J end by 3 bases, with 15 bases between. The CDR3 runs to 15 residues. The CDR3 loop is CASNYRGGDTGELFF. CDR3 DNA: TGTGCCAGCAATTACAGGGGGGGTGACACCGGGGAGCTGTTTTTT.

The chain combines TRBV5-4 with TRBJ1-1; the D is unclear. The V end lost 3 bases, the J end lost 0 bases, and 12 bases lay between the germline ends. Per germline, CDR1 SGHNT and CDR2 YYREEE (reference sequence). The CDR3 consists of 15 residues. Here the CDR3 reads CASSSGLEMNTEAFF. The CDR3 DNA reads TGTGCCAGCAGCTCTGGGTTGGAGATGAACACTGAAGCTTTCTTT.

The chain uses TRBV6-5 and TRBJ2-1; 9 positions agree with TRBD2. The germline V gene encodes CDR1 MNHEY and CDR2 SVGAGI. V shed 2 bases and J 7 bases; nucleotides not matched to a gene: 9. The CDR3 covers 16 residues. The CDR3 DNA reads TGTGCCAGCAGTTACCTGACGGGGACTAGCCAGAATGAGCAGTTCTTC. It specifies CASSYLTGTSQNEQFF.

The CDR3 nucleotides read TGTGCCAGCAGTTACTCTCCCCAGGGGAGGGTCGAGCAGTACTTC. This codes for CASSYSPQGRVEQYF. The J gene is TRBJ2-7, the V gene TRBV6-5, with D perhaps matching TRBD2 (7 bases). The CDR3 runs to 15 residues. V dropped 0 bases and J dropped 6 bases, with 15 bases sitting between them. Germline CDR1 and CDR2: MNHEY and SVGAGI.

The gene calls are TRBV7-9 and TRBJ2-3, with D maybe TRBD2 (5 bases). Germline V gives CDR1 SEHNR, CDR2 FQNEAQ (reference sequence). Trimming took off 1 base at V and 1 base at J, with 15 bases between the two ends. This CDR3 has 17 amino acids. The CDR3 protein is CASSLGGLLSGTDTQYF. The CDR3 DNA is TGTGCCAGCAGCTTAGGAGGGCTCCTTTCGGGCACAGATACGCAGTATTTT.

The DNA of the CDR3 is TGTGCCAGCAGCCGGACAGATGAAGCTTTCTTT. It codes for CASSRTDEAFF. This chain connects TRBV7-9 to TRBJ1-1; TRBD1 is a possible D gene (6 bases). The CDR3 has 11 residues. The V gene lost 5 bases and the J gene lost 7 bases, with 8 bases spanning the gap. Germline CDR1 reads SEHNR; CDR2 reads FQNEAQ (reference sequence).

This sequence joins TRBV11-2 and TRBJ2-7, with TRBD1 matching 10 bases. The CDR3 extends over 15 amino acids. V trimming: 4 bases; J trimming: 1 base; junction bases outside the gene matches: 4. Per germline, CDR1 SGHAT and CDR2 FQNNGV. The CDR3 coding sequence is TGTGCCAGCAGCTCTTGGACAGGGGGGTCCTACGAGCAGTACTTC. This sequence encodes CASSSWTGGSYEQYF.

The rearrangement links TRBV27 to TRBJ1-6, with 9 bases fitting TRBD1. Trimming removed 4 bases from V and 10 bases from J; junction bases left unmatched: 8. From germline, CDR1 is MNHEY and CDR2 SMNVEV (reference sequence). CDR3 length: 15 amino acids. The CDR3 here is CASSSGDRERSPLHF. For the CDR3, the DNA is TGTGCCAGCAGTTCAGGGGACAGGGAGAGGTCACCCCTCCACTTT.

The chain couples TRBV19 to TRBJ2-5, with 12 bases lining up with TRBD1. There are 14 residues in the CDR3. Germline CDR1 is LNHDA and CDR2 is SQIVND (reference sequence). The V gene end was trimmed by 8 bases and the J gene end by 4 bases; junction bases not matched to a gene: 5. The CDR3 DNA follows: TGTGCCAGTCGGGACAGGGGGCTTAGAGAGACCCAGTACTTC. It specifies CASRDRGLRETQYF.

The chain has TRBV18 and TRBJ2-5; D perhaps matches TRBD2 (7 bases). The ends were cut back, 3 bases at V and 4 bases at J, with 18 bases in the middle. Germline values: CDR1 KGHSH, CDR2 LQKENI. This CDR3 has 16 residues. The CDR3 sequence is CASSPPRGAVGETQYF. CDR3 DNA: TGTGCCAGCTCACCGCCCCGGGGGGCGGTTGGAGAGACCCAGTACTTC.

This chain connects TRBV19 to TRBJ1-3; no clear D gene. V lost 6 bases to trimming and J lost 0 bases, with 12 bases between them. The CDR3 extends over 15 amino acids. The germline CDR1 and CDR2 sequences are LNHDA and SQIVND (reference sequence). For the CDR3, the DNA is TGTGCCAGTAGATCGACATTCCTCTCTGGAAACACCATATATTTT. The encoded protein is CASRSTFLSGNTIYF. The full variable domain, in which reference TRBV19 and TRBJ1-3 provide the parts outside the CDR3, is DGGITQSPKYLFRKEGQNVTLSCEQNLNHDAMYWYRQDPGQGLRLIYYSQIVNDFQKGDIAEGYSVSREKKESFPLTVTSAQKNPTAFYLCASRSTFLSGNTIYFGEGSWLTVV.

A word on this clone: The junction departs from the called germline gene at one end, perhaps through a read error. The rearrangement links TRBV6-1 to TRBJ1-5; D is possibly TRBD1 (6 bases). Germline V gene sequence: CDR1 MNHNS, CDR2 SASEGT. The CDR3 is made up of 15 amino acids. CDR3 in amino acids: CASREDRNSNQPQHF. The CDR3, as DNA: TGTGCCAGCAGGGAAGACAGGAATAGCAATCAGCCCCAGCATTTT.

The rearrangement links TRBV30 to TRBJ2-3, with D unresolved. V lost 5 bases to trimming and J lost 5 bases, with 8 bases between them. This CDR3 is built from 11 residues. CDR1 is GTSNPN and CDR2 is SVGIG in the germline V gene (reference sequence). The CDR3 nucleotides are TGTGCCTGGGCGGTTGAAGATACGCAGTATTTT. The encoded protein is CAWAVEDTQYF.

This clone has a single count. The chain carries TRBV5-1 and TRBJ2-7, with TRBD1 matching 7 bases. Germline loops: CDR1 SGHRS, CDR2 YFSETQ. This CDR3 has 13 amino acids. V was pared by 7 bases and J by 2 bases, with 6 bases of the junction left unmatched. Here the CDR3 reads CASFGDRPYEQYF. CDR3 sequence (DNA): TGCGCCAGCTTCGGGGACAGACCCTACGAGCAGTACTTC.

The V and J genes are TRBV4-2 and TRBJ2-3; tentative D call: TRBD2 (6 bases). The CDR3 covers 15 residues. The V gene lost 0 bases and the J gene lost 8 bases, with 15 bases spanning the gap. The germline gives CDR1 LGHNA, CDR2 YNFKEQ. Here the CDR3 DNA reads TGTGCCAGCAGCCAAGATAGCGGATCCAAGGGTACGCAGTATTTT. Translating gives CASSQDSGSKGTQYF.